These T cell receptor beta chains were read from a single sample in a study of cytomegalovirus exposure and HLA in healthy donors. Using immunoSEQ multiplex PCR, the repertoire was profiled, and TCRdb retains in-frame clones only, with some absent. The sample comprises hundreds of thousands of clones, around 76% of which are singletons, and roughly 0.62% rests with the top ten. Sample: PBMCs. The receptor set was obtained from a man in his late teens or twenties in good health and CMV-seronegative. CDR3s include the opening cysteine and the closing phenylalanine or tryptophan. A D gene is named only where the DNA matches it firmly. Size values are once, few and many counts, or a class for expanded clones, and some rows have none.

abundance: .; d_gene: TRBD1; v_gene: TRBV2; j_gene: TRBJ1-2; CDR3aa: CASKGQGYGYTF; CDR3nt: TGTGCCAGCAAGGGACAGGGCTATGGCTACACCTTC
abundance: .; d_gene: .; v_gene: TRBV5-4; j_gene: TRBJ1-1; CDR3aa: CASSLAGGGLVTEAFF; CDR3nt: TGTGCCAGCAGCTTGGCAGGCGGGGGGCTGGTGACTGAAGCTTTCTTT
abundance: once; d_gene: TRBD2; v_gene: TRBV29-1; j_gene: TRBJ2-2; CDR3aa: CSAPSPSGDTGELFF; CDR3nt: TGCAGCGCCCCGTCACCTAGCGGGGACACCGGGGAGCTGTTTTTT
abundance: .; d_gene: TRBD1; v_gene: TRBV5-4; j_gene: TRBJ1-2; CDR3aa: CASSTRDRGSYPSNGYTF; CDR3nt: TGTGCCAGCAGCACGCGAGACAGGGGGTCATACCCCTCTAATGGCTACACCTTC
abundance: .; d_gene: .; v_gene: TRBV30; j_gene: TRBJ1-2; CDR3aa: CAWSASGGGYTF; CDR3nt: TGTGCCTGGAGTGCCTCCGGAGGCGGCTACACCTTC
abundance: .; d_gene: .; v_gene: TRBV6-6; j_gene: TRBJ2-1; CDR3aa: CASRLRTDYNEQFF; CDR3nt: TGTGCCAGCCGGCTTCGCACAGACTACAATGAGCAGTTCTTC
abundance: .; d_gene: .; v_gene: TRBV5-4; j_gene: TRBJ2-3; CDR3aa: CASSLTGTDTQYF; CDR3nt: TGTGCCAGCAGCCTGACAGGCACAGATACGCAGTATTTT
abundance: .; d_gene: .; v_gene: TRBV30; j_gene: TRBJ2-7; CDR3aa: CAYFSVNSYEQYF; CDR3nt: TGTGCCTACTTTAGCGTAAACTCCTACGAGCAGTACTTC
abundance: .; d_gene: TRBD2; v_gene: TRBV10-3; j_gene: TRBJ2-1; CDR3aa: CAISGTGGSYNEQFF; CDR3nt: TGTGCCATCAGCGGGACGGGAGGGTCCTACAATGAGCAGTTCTTC
abundance: once; d_gene: .; v_gene: TRBV21-1; j_gene: TRBJ2-6; CDR3aa: CASSKPGQGSSGANVLTF; CDR3nt: TGTGCCAGCAGCAAGCCGGGACAGGGGTCCTCTGGGGCCAACGTCCTGACTTTC
abundance: .; d_gene: TRBD2; v_gene: TRBV7-2; j_gene: TRBJ2-4; CDR3aa: CASSPSGSGAKNIQYF; CDR3nt: TGTGCCAGCAGCCCCAGCGGGAGTGGAGCCAAAAACATTCAGTACTTC
abundance: .; d_gene: .; v_gene: TRBV6-5; j_gene: TRBJ2-7; CDR3aa: CASTTQRGEQYF; CDR3nt: TGTGCCAGCACAACGCAACGAGGCGAGCAGTACTTC
abundance: .; d_gene: TRBD1; v_gene: TRBV27; j_gene: TRBJ2-7; CDR3aa: CAVKAGTGPYEQYF; CDR3nt: TGTGCCGTCAAGGCGGGGACAGGCCCCTACGAGCAGTACTTC
abundance: .; d_gene: .; v_gene: TRBV6-5; j_gene: TRBJ1-2; CDR3aa: CASSYSGGNSYGYTF; CDR3nt: TGTGCCAGCAGTTACTCGGGGGGGAACAGCTATGGCTACACCTTC
abundance: .; d_gene: TRBD1; v_gene: TRBV5-4; j_gene: TRBJ2-5; CDR3aa: CASSLQGSQETQYF; CDR3nt: TGTGCCAGCAGCTTACAGGGGTCCCAAGAGACCCAGTACTTC
abundance: .; d_gene: .; v_gene: TRBV5-1; j_gene: TRBJ1-2; CDR3aa: CASSSTGPVGYTF; CDR3nt: TGCGCCAGCAGCTCCACAGGGCCAGTTGGCTACACCTTC
abundance: .; d_gene: TRBD2; v_gene: TRBV19; j_gene: TRBJ2-2; CDR3aa: CASSILAGGGPVGELFF; CDR3nt: TGTGCCAGTAGTATTCTAGCTGGGGGAGGGCCCGTCGGGGAGCTGTTTTTT
abundance: .; d_gene: .; v_gene: TRBV6-1; j_gene: TRBJ1-2; CDR3aa: CASSDWPGTNYGYTF; CDR3nt: TGTGCCAGCAGTGACTGGCCAGGTACTAACTATGGCTACACCTTC
abundance: .; d_gene: .; v_gene: TRBV6-1; j_gene: TRBJ2-7; CDR3aa: CASSESDRGAYEQYF; CDR3nt: TGTGCCAGCAGTGAATCCGATAGGGGTGCCTACGAGCAGTACTTC
abundance: .; d_gene: TRBD1; v_gene: TRBV10-1; j_gene: TRBJ2-7; CDR3aa: CASSESYSRTGAEQYF; CDR3nt: TGCGCCAGCAGTGAGTCGTATTCGCGGACAGGGGCCGAGCAGTACTTC
abundance: .; d_gene: .; v_gene: TRBV7-9; j_gene: TRBJ2-3; CDR3aa: CASSLALQDTQYF; CDR3nt: TGTGCCAGCAGCTTAGCCCTACAGGATACGCAGTATTTT
abundance: .; d_gene: .; v_gene: TRBV5-1; j_gene: TRBJ1-2; CDR3aa: CASSLTANSEGGYTF; CDR3nt: TGCGCCAGCAGCTTAACAGCCAACAGTGAGGGTGGCTACACCTTC
abundance: .; d_gene: .; v_gene: TRBV5-1; j_gene: TRBJ1-2; CDR3aa: CASSLAPGLSGYTF; CDR3nt: TGCGCCAGCAGCTTGGCCCCGGGGTTGTCTGGCTACACCTTC
abundance: .; d_gene: .; v_gene: TRBV14; j_gene: TRBJ2-2; CDR3aa: CASSQEVAPGELFF; CDR3nt: TGTGCCAGCAGCCAAGAAGTAGCCCCCGGGGAGCTGTTTTTT
abundance: .; d_gene: .; v_gene: TRBV7-6; j_gene: TRBJ1-4; CDR3aa: CASSRVATNEKLFF; CDR3nt: TGTGCCAGCAGCCGAGTTGCAACTAATGAAAAACTGTTTTTT
abundance: .; d_gene: .; v_gene: TRBV27; j_gene: TRBJ1-1; CDR3aa: CASIKGGFMNTEAFF; CDR3nt: TGTGCCAGCATTAAGGGAGGTTTTATGAACACTGAAGCTTTCTTT
abundance: once; d_gene: .; v_gene: TRBV28; j_gene: TRBJ2-6; CDR3aa: CASSLTGGAGANVLTF; CDR3nt: TGTGCCAGCAGTTTAACGGGGGGCGCTGGGGCCAACGTCCTGACTTTC
abundance: .; d_gene: .; v_gene: TRBV2; j_gene: TRBJ1-3; CDR3aa: CASSDRRSSGNTIYF; CDR3nt: TGTGCCAGCAGCGACAGGCGAAGCTCTGGAAACACCATATATTTT
abundance: .; d_gene: TRBD1; v_gene: TRBV6-1; j_gene: TRBJ1-4; CDR3aa: CASSGDLQGKGLFF; CDR3nt: TGTGCCAGCAGTGGGGACTTACAGGGGAAAGGACTGTTTTTT
abundance: .; d_gene: .; v_gene: TRBV30; j_gene: TRBJ1-5; CDR3aa: CAWSATGLNQPQHF; CDR3nt: TGTGCCTGGAGCGCCACAGGGCTCAATCAGCCCCAGCATTTT
abundance: few; d_gene: .; v_gene: TRBV10-2; j_gene: TRBJ1-2; CDR3aa: CATLTENGYTF; CDR3nt: TGCGCCACCTTAACAGAAAATGGCTACACCTTC
abundance: .; d_gene: TRBD1; v_gene: TRBV11-2; j_gene: TRBJ1-1; CDR3aa: CASSFRTGRSSEAFF; CDR3nt: TGTGCCAGCAGCTTCCGGACAGGGAGGTCGTCTGAAGCTTTCTTT
abundance: .; d_gene: TRBD1; v_gene: TRBV2; j_gene: TRBJ2-5; CDR3aa: CAGSPRQGGETQYF; CDR3nt: TGTGCCGGCAGTCCTCGACAGGGCGGGGAGACCCAGTACTTC
abundance: .; d_gene: .; v_gene: TRBV6-5; j_gene: TRBJ2-5; CDR3aa: CASSTPGLTWETQYF; CDR3nt: TGTGCCAGCAGTACCCCGGGTCTAACATGGGAGACCCAGTACTTC
abundance: .; d_gene: TRBD1; v_gene: TRBV25-1; j_gene: TRBJ2-2; CDR3aa: CASSDLSRQGTGELFF; CDR3nt: TGTGCCAGCAGTGATCTATCTAGACAGGGGACCGGGGAGCTGTTTTTT
abundance: few; d_gene: TRBD2; v_gene: TRBV5-1; j_gene: TRBJ2-2; CDR3aa: CASSLIASGSVTGELFF; CDR3nt: TGCGCCAGCAGCTTGATAGCTAGCGGGAGTGTCACCGGGGAGCTGTTTTTT
abundance: .; d_gene: .; v_gene: TRBV10-3; j_gene: TRBJ1-3; CDR3aa: CAISGGSGNTIYF; CDR3nt: TGTGCCATCAGTGGAGGGTCTGGAAACACCATATATTTT
abundance: .; d_gene: .; v_gene: TRBV5-1; j_gene: TRBJ2-7; CDR3aa: CASSFRDTDEQYF; CDR3nt: TGCGCCAGCAGCTTCCGGGACACAGACGAGCAGTACTTC
abundance: few; d_gene: .; v_gene: TRBV7-6; j_gene: TRBJ1-5; CDR3aa: CASSPKTGFSNQPQHF; CDR3nt: TGTGCCAGCAGCCCGAAAACAGGGTTCAGCAATCAGCCCCAGCATTTT
abundance: .; d_gene: TRBD1; v_gene: TRBV6-6; j_gene: TRBJ2-1; CDR3aa: CARIVWDRTYNEQFF; CDR3nt: TGTGCCAGAATCGTGTGGGACAGGACCTACAATGAGCAGTTCTTC
abundance: .; d_gene: TRBD1; v_gene: TRBV18; j_gene: TRBJ2-2; CDR3aa: CASSLGQLNTGELFF; CDR3nt: TGTGCCAGCTCACTGGGACAGTTGAACACCGGGGAGCTGTTTTTT
abundance: few; d_gene: TRBD1; v_gene: TRBV6-5; j_gene: TRBJ1-4; CDR3aa: CASSGGQGAEKLFF; CDR3nt: TGTGCCAGCAGTGGGGGACAGGGGGCTGAAAAACTGTTTTTT
abundance: .; d_gene: TRBD1; v_gene: TRBV6-6; j_gene: TRBJ2-3; CDR3aa: CASTRQTGGGTDTQYF; CDR3nt: TGTGCCAGCACTAGGCAGACAGGGGGCGGCACAGATACGCAGTATTTT
abundance: .; d_gene: TRBD2; v_gene: TRBV10-3; j_gene: TRBJ2-7; CDR3aa: CAITKSSGGSYEQYF; CDR3nt: TGTGCCATCACCAAATCTAGCGGGGGCTCCTACGAGCAGTACTTC
abundance: .; d_gene: .; v_gene: TRBV28; j_gene: TRBJ1-5; CDR3aa: CASSLYRIRDTPFSNQPQHF; CDR3nt: TGTGCCAGCAGTTTGTATCGAATCCGGGACACACCTTTTAGCAATCAGCCCCAGCATTTT
abundance: .; d_gene: .; v_gene: TRBV2; j_gene: TRBJ1-2; CDR3aa: CASSESRGRFYGYTF; CDR3nt: TGTGCCAGCAGTGAAAGCAGGGGCAGGTTCTATGGCTACACCTTC
abundance: .; d_gene: .; v_gene: TRBV18; j_gene: TRBJ2-1; CDR3aa: CASSPLIEQFF; CDR3nt: TGTGCCAGCTCACCACTAATTGAGCAGTTCTTC